A single sample is the source of the 20 T cell receptor beta chains below, sequenced in a study of shared clonotypes between healthy human individuals. Measured with immunoSEQ multiplex PCR; TCRdb has only the in-frame clones, and not every one. The sample lists about 770,000 clones, 72% occurring once. Sequences were obtained from memory CD4+ T cells sorted from blood. Indicated subset: CD45RA-negative fraction. The source of these receptors is a woman aged 30 to 39 in good health.

This chain joins TRBV5-1 and TRBJ2-3; 8 bases fit TRBD1. Looked up from germline, CDR1 is SGHRS and CDR2 is YFSETQ. The CDR3 is 14 amino acids. V dropped 3 bases and J dropped 1; count of bases not matched to a gene: 1. The CDR3 protein is CASSSDRGTDTQYF. The CDR3 DNA reads as TGCGCCAGCAGCTCGGACAGGGGCACAGATACGCAGTATTTT. Drawing the rest from reference TRBV5-1 and TRBJ2-3, the complete variable domain is KAGVTQTPRYLIKTRGQQVTLSCSPISGHRSVSWYQQTPGQGLQFLFEYFSETQRNKGNFPGRFSGRQFSNSRSEMNVSTLELGDSALYLCASSSDRGTDTQYFGPGTRLTVL.

The chain carries TRBV4-1 and TRBJ2-2; 10 nucleotides agree with TRBD1. Unmatched junction bases numbered 16, after V lost 1 base and J lost 8 bases. The CDR3 covers 19 residues. Germline V gene data show CDR1 as MGHRA and CDR2 as YSYEKL. CDR3 coding DNA: TGCGCCAGCAGCCAAGCGGGTGGCCGGGACAGGGGCTTCTCTGGGGAGCTGTTTTTT. It encodes CASSQAGGRDRGFSGELFF.

The V call is TRBV6-6, the J call TRBJ2-5; the match to TRBD1 covers 8 bases. Germline CDR1 and CDR2: MNHNY and SVGAGI (reference sequence). This CDR3 has 13 amino acids. Trimming cost V 5 bases and J 5 bases; bases outside gene matches: 4. CDR3 residues: CASSDRQGETQYF. Written as DNA, the CDR3 is TGTGCCAGCAGTGATAGACAGGGGGAGACCCAGTACTTC.

A single count supports this clone. This chain uses TRBV18 with TRBJ2-7; D is perhaps TRBD2 (6 bases). V was shortened by 1 base and J by 6 bases, with 13 bases between the two germline ends. Looked up from germline, CDR1 is KGHSH and CDR2 is LQKENI. The CDR3 has 14 amino acids. As DNA, the CDR3 is TGTGCCAGCTCACCACTCTCCGGGGGAAGCGAGCAGTACTTC. Its protein is CASSPLSGGSEQYF.

The chain couples TRBV7-8 to TRBJ2-7; D unresolved. The CDR3 is 12 residues long. Trimming shortened V by 1 base and J by 9 bases, and 10 bases separated the two germline ends. Per germline, CDR1 SGHVS and CDR2 FQNEAQ. Here the CDR3 reads CASSLEGLGQYF. The DNA for the CDR3 is TGTGCCAGCAGCTTAGAGGGTCTGGGGCAGTACTTC.

The chain joins TRBV11-1 to TRBJ2-1; D gene ambiguous. In germline, CDR1 is SGHAT, CDR2 FQDESV (reference sequence). This CDR3 contains 16 residues. Trimming took off 4 bases at V and 6 bases at J, with 19 bases between the two ends. In DNA form, the CDR3 reads TGTGCCAGCAGCTCCTGGCTCGAGCCTCCCCTCAATGAGCAGTTCTTC. As protein: CASSSWLEPPLNEQFF.

This clone was picked up a small number of times. The CDR3 spells CASSPPPGTGYYNEQFF. The DNA of the CDR3 is TGTGCCAGCAGTCCCCCTCCCGGGACAGGGTACTACAATGAGCAGTTCTTC. This chain connects TRBV28 to TRBJ2-1, with TRBD1 identical over 9 bases. Germline V gene data show CDR1 as MDHEN and CDR2 as SYDVKM. There are 17 residues in the CDR3. V shed 5 bases and J 3 bases; nucleotides not matched to a gene: 11.

Ten or more counts support this clone. This sequence joins TRBV19 and TRBJ2-2; 12 nucleotides align to TRBD1. The V segment lost 6 bases and the J segment 6 bases; nucleotides outside the gene matches: 5. The germline CDR1 and CDR2 sequences are LNHDA and SQIVND (reference sequence). This CDR3 is 15 amino acids long. CDR3 DNA: TGTGCCAGTAGAACCGGGACAGGGGGCTCCGGGGAGCTGTTTTTT. Translating gives CASRTGTGGSGELFF. The variable domain in full, completed from reference TRBV19 and TRBJ2-2, reads DGGITQSPKYLFRKEGQNVTLSCEQNLNHDAMYWYRQDPGQGLRLIYYSQIVNDFQKGDIAEGYSVSREKKESFPLTVTSAQKNPTAFYLCASRTGTGGSGELFFGEGSRLTVL.

The count of this clone is one. The chain carries TRBV5-1 and TRBJ2-1; D is uncertain. Trimming cost V 0 bases and J 5 bases, with 9 bases left between them. The length of the CDR3 is 14 residues. Germline values: CDR1 SGHRS, CDR2 YFSETQ. The DNA of the CDR3 is TGCGCCAGCAGCTTGGCTGTTGGGGACAATGAGCAGTTCTTC. Encoded protein: CASSLAVGDNEQFF.

The CDR3 coding sequence is TGTGCCAGCAGTGGGATAGGACAGAGTACCTACGAGCAGTACTTC. Encoded protein: CASSGIGQSTYEQYF. This chain connects TRBV27 to TRBJ2-7, with a weak D call TRBD1 (6 bases). Trimming left V 5 bases short and J 2 bases short, with 16 bases between. Germline V gene lookup returns CDR1 MNHEY and CDR2 SMNVEV (reference sequence). The CDR3 consists of 15 residues.

The V gene is TRBV6-4, the J gene TRBJ2-1; 12 bases agree with TRBD1. V lost 4 bases and J lost 13; bases outside the gene matches: 5. The CDR3 runs 13 residues. Germline-derived CDR1 and CDR2 are MRHNA and SNTAGT. The CDR3, as DNA: TGTGCCAGCAGTGCCGGGACAGGGGGCGATCAGTTCTTC. It translates to CASSAGTGGDQFF.

A few counts support this clone. This sequence joins TRBV5-4 and TRBJ2-1, with D possibly TRBD1 on 6 matching bases. This CDR3 contains 13 residues. The V end was cut by 4 bases, the J end by 10 bases, with 15 bases between. In germline, CDR1 is SGHNT, CDR2 YYREEE (reference sequence). The CDR3 is CASSAMDRDEQFF. The CDR3 coding sequence is TGTGCCAGCAGCGCCATGGACAGAGACGAGCAGTTCTTC.

This CDR3 reads CASSFSGGRGNTGELFF. For the CDR3, the DNA is TGTGCCAGCAGCTTTAGTGGCGGGAGAGGGAACACCGGGGAGCTGTTTTTT. The chain carries TRBV7-9 and TRBJ2-2; 7 nucleotides agree with TRBD2. Germline assignment: CDR1 SEHNR and CDR2 FQNEAQ (reference sequence). The trim removed 3 bases at V and 1 base at J, leaving 8 bases unmatched. This CDR3 is built from 17 residues.

The gene calls are TRBV9 and TRBJ1-4, with TRBD1 as a possible D gene (5 bases). Germline loops: CDR1 SGDLS, CDR2 YYNGEE. The CDR3 has 16 residues. Trimming removed 3 bases from V and 2 bases from J, with 14 bases in between. The CDR3 protein is CASSATGGRTNEKLFF. The CDR3 DNA follows: TGTGCCAGCAGCGCCACCGGGGGACGGACTAATGAAAAACTGTTTTTT.

The chain couples TRBV10-3 to TRBJ2-3; D unresolved. Germline V CDR1 and CDR2: ENHRY, SYGVKD. V dropped 2 bases and J dropped 3 bases, with 12 bases sitting between them. CDR3 length: 15 amino acids. DNA for the CDR3: TGTGCCATCAGTGAGGGTTTGACAATAACAGATACGCAGTATTTT. Protein sequence: CAISEGLTITDTQYF.

The V call is TRBV2, the J call TRBJ2-3; 10 nucleotides match TRBD2. V trimming: 6 bases; J trimming: 3 bases; junction bases outside the gene matches: 9. This CDR3 has 16 amino acids. Germline V gene data show CDR1 as SNHLY and CDR2 as FYNNEI. The CDR3 loop is CASRPLAGVYTDTQYF. The DNA of the CDR3 is TGTGCCAGCAGACCTCTAGCGGGAGTGTATACAGATACGCAGTATTTT.

The chain employs TRBV7-6 and TRBJ1-5; the D is unclear. The CDR3 covers 15 residues. V lost 5 bases and J lost 7, with 18 bases in between. Germline V gene data show CDR1 as SGHVS and CDR2 as FNYEAQ. The CDR3, as DNA: TGTGCCAGCAGCCCCTTCGTCGCGGGCGGGCAGCCCCAGCATTTT. Residues: CASSPFVAGGQPQHF.

The chain recombines TRBV5-6 with TRBJ1-5; the D is unclear. The CDR3 runs to 17 residues. The V and J ends lost 3 bases and 4 bases respectively, with 20 bases between them. Looked up from germline, CDR1 is SGHDT and CDR2 is YYEEEE. The CDR3 DNA reads as TGTGCCAGCAGCTCATATACCTTAGAAGACTTTAATCAGCCCCAGCATTTT. Translation gives CASSSYTLEDFNQPQHF.

This clone was seen only a few times. CDR3 region: CASIRQGDGYTF. The CDR3 DNA reads as TGTGCCAGCATTAGACAGGGCGATGGCTACACCTTC. J is TRBJ1-2 and V is TRBV28, with TRBD1 matching over 7 bases. The CDR3 spans 12 residues. Germline V CDR1 and CDR2: MDHEN, SYDVKM. J lost 6 bases, V lost 7 bases, and 5 bases had no gene match.

The V gene is TRBV19, the J gene TRBJ1-5, with no clear D. The CDR3 contains 13 residues. The germline V gene has CDR1 LNHDA and CDR2 SQIVND (reference sequence). The V end was cut by 6 bases, the J end by 6 bases, with 12 bases between. The CDR3 region is CASSQMVGQPQHF. Written as DNA, the CDR3 is TGTGCCAGTAGCCAAATGGTGGGTCAGCCCCAGCATTTT. The full variable domain, its missing parts supplied by reference TRBV19 and TRBJ1-5, is DGGITQSPKYLFRKEGQNVTLSCEQNLNHDAMYWYRQDPGQGLRLIYYSQIVNDFQKGDIAEGYSVSREKKESFPLTVTSAQKNPTAFYLCASSQMVGQPQHFGDGTRLSIL.